This TCR beta chain was sequenced in a study of cytomegalovirus exposure and HLA in healthy donors. Whole-study context: Later analysis reported that the 120 or so validation repertoires shared the platform of the approximately 670 first-cohort repertoires.

Repertoires were generated with immunoSEQ multiplex PCR, while TCRdb's copy carries only in-frame clones and drops some. The data show 200,000 to 300,000 clones, roughly 90% seen once. The study, taken as a whole, reports: It was reported that the classifier diagnosed cytomegalovirus status with high specificity and sensitivity in both the original and validation cohorts.

Details on this clone: Antigen unknown.

This clonotype originated in a man in his late teens or twenties in good health and CMV-seropositive. Material for sequencing was PBMCs.

The CDR3 reads CASSEDRDYEEQYF. CDR3 nucleotide sequence: TGTGCCAGCAGTGAGGACAGGGACTACGAAGAGCAGTACTTC. V gene TRBV6-1 combines with J gene TRBJ2-7, with a possible D match to TRBD1 (8 bases). Trimming removed 3 bases at V and 7 bases at J, with 16 bases between. Germline V lookup: CDR1 MNHNS, CDR2 SASEGT. The CDR3 runs 14 residues.